This TCR beta chain is from a study of blood T cell repertoires in COVID-19. The wider study: Italy, Spain and the United States were the sources of the convalescent and acute COVID-19 samples. From T cells, B-cell-depleted T cells, or PBMCs came the material, which was cDNA or gDNA.

Authors' processing steps: Amplification with reference gene primers provided the estimates of nucleated cell counts. The assay was immunoSEQ multiplex PCR, and TCRdb's table has in-frame clones only and misses some. V, J and clone size were drawn from that table, and D and trimming were deduced from the DNA. The sample carries about 270,000 clones, 89% recorded once. Germline CDR1 is MNHEY and CDR2 is SVGAGI. V trimming: 0 bases; J trimming: 11 bases; junction bases outside the gene matches: 9. The CDR3 extends over 14 amino acids. The chain uses TRBV6-5 and TRBJ1-1, with 7 bases aligning to TRBD1. Source material: peripheral blood. The receptor was derived from a man between 45 and 60 years old with acute or convalescent COVID-19. The chain's CDR3 is CASSYSKGGLRAFF. CDR3 bases: TGTGCCAGCAGTTACTCGAAAGGGGGCCTAAGGGCTTTCTTT.